The clone carrying this T cell receptor (beta chain) was picked up many times. This specimen belongs to a study of blood T cell repertoires in COVID-19. Overall study: COVID-19 samples collected from the United States, Italy and Spain covered acute and convalescent phases.

The CDR3 is 17 residues long. V was pared by 0 bases and J by 2 bases, with 5 bases of the junction left unmatched. Germline V gives CDR1 MGHRA, CDR2 YSYEKL. The method was immunoSEQ multiplex PCR; TCRdb's version includes in-frame clones alone and lacks a portion of them. The repertoire includes some 140,000 clones, approximately 83% of them detected once, and approximately 32% sits in the top ten. The chain recombines TRBV4-1 with TRBJ2-3; 10 bases agree with TRBD2. This TCR was sampled from a woman aged 60-75 years with acute or convalescent COVID-19. Source material: peripheral blood. CDR3 coding DNA: TGCGCCAGCAGCCAAGATCTAGCGGGGGAATACACAGATACGCAGTATTTT. Translation: CASSQDLAGEYTDTQYF.